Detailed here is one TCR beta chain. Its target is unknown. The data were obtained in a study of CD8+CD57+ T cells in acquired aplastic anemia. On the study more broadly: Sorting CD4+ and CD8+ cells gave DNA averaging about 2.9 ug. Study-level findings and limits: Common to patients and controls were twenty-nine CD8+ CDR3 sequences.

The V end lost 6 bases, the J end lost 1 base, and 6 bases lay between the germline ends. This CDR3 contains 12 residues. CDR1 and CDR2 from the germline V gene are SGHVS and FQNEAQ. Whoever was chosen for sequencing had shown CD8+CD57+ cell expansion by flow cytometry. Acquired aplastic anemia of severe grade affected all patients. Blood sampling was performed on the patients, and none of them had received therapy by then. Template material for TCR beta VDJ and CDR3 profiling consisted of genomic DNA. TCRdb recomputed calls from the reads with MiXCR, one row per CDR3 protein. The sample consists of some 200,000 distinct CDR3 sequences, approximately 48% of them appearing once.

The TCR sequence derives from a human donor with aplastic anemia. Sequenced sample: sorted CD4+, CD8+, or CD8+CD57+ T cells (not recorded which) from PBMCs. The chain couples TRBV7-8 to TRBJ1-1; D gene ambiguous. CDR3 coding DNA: TGTGCCAGCAGTGAGGGGAACACTGAAGCTTTCTTT. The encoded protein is CASSEGNTEAFF.